The rows below give T cell receptor beta chains drawn from one sample of a study of PD-1 and CTLA-4 blockade in melanoma. Some clones are missing from TCRdb's copy, which holds only in-frame ones; the method was immunoSEQ multiplex PCR. The sample contains some 33,000 clones, 88% of which appear only once. The specimen comprised CD8+ T cells from peripheral blood, sampled from a patient given anti-PD-1 treatment. The receptors shown here come from a human donor with melanoma. Each CDR3 is given with its conserved first and last residue. The D gene is left open where the match is weak. For some rows the clone size is stated as once, few or many, or as a class when expanded; others skip it.

V gene	J gene	clone size	D gene	CDR3 protein	CDR3 DNA
TRBV6-6	TRBJ1-5	few	TRBD1	CASNGGQRDQPQHF	TGTGCCAGCAACGGGGGACAGAGAGATCAGCCCCAGCATTTT
TRBV11-2	TRBJ1-2	NA	NA	CASSLIVWGDRYGYTF	TGTGCCAGCAGCCTCATCGTATGGGGCGACCGCTATGGCTACACCTTC
TRBV15	TRBJ1-2	NA	NA	CATSTIQGGHGYTF	TGTGCCACCAGCACTATCCAGGGAGGCCATGGCTACACCTTC
TRBV19	TRBJ1-2	NA	NA	CATTGGSSALRGYTF	TGTGCCACCACCGGTGGCAGCTCGGCCTTACGCGGCTACACCTTC
TRBV20-1	TRBJ1-1	NA	NA	CSASTGTEAFF	TGCAGTGCGTCCACAGGGACTGAAGCTTTCTTT
TRBV5-4	TRBJ2-5	NA	NA	CASSSSISLLGGTQYF	TGTGCCAGCAGCTCGTCGATTTCACTCCTCGGGGGGACCCAGTACTTC
TRBV18	TRBJ1-3	once	NA	CASSQSYRTEINSGNTIYF	TGTGCCAGCTCACAGAGTTACCGGACAGAGATTAACTCTGGAAACACCATATATTTT
TRBV15	TRBJ1-1	NA	NA	CATSESGMENTEAFF	TGTGCCACCAGTGAGTCAGGGATGGAGAACACTGAAGCTTTCTTT
TRBV2	TRBJ1-6	NA	NA	CASSEGQRNNSPLHF	TGTGCCAGCAGTGAGGGGCAACGAAATAATTCACCCCTCCACTTT
TRBV4-1	TRBJ1-2	once	NA	CASSHNNNYGYTF	TGCGCCAGCAGCCATAACAATAACTATGGCTACACCTTC